The 30 T cell receptor beta chains below come from one sample, sequenced in a study of cytomegalovirus exposure and HLA in healthy donors. The PCR had 60 Vbeta and 13 Jbeta primers. Here immunoSEQ multiplex PCR was the method, and the copy in TCRdb shows in-frame clones only, minus some. This sample has about 120,000 clones, with around 76% found just once. The sequenced sample consisted of PBMCs. These receptors were collected from a man between 60 and 70 years old in good health and CMV-seropositive.

The chain joins TRBV10-1 to TRBJ2-1; 10 bases are shared with TRBD1. J lost 1 base, V lost 4 bases, and 7 bases had no gene match. This CDR3 has 17 residues. Germline V gene sequence: CDR1 WNHNN, CDR2 SYGVQD (reference sequence). The CDR3 nucleotides read TGCGCCAGCAGTGGTGACTTGGGACAGGGGTCCTACAATGAGCAGTTCTTC. Protein product: CASSGDLGQGSYNEQFF.

V and J are TRBV7-9 and TRBJ2-4, with D perhaps TRBD2 (6 bases). The CDR3 consists of 17 residues. Trimming took off 5 bases at V and 0 bases at J, with 17 bases between the two ends. CDR1 is SEHNR, CDR2 FQNEAQ, per germline (reference sequence). This CDR3 is CASSPARGSIAKNIQYF. The CDR3 nucleotides are TGTGCCAGCAGCCCCGCTCGGGGGTCGATAGCCAAAAACATTCAGTACTTC. The variable domain in full, with the rest retrieved from reference TRBV7-9 and TRBJ2-4, is DTGVSQNPRHKITKRGQNVTFRCDPISEHNRLYWYRQTLGQGPEFLTYFQNEAQLEKSRLLSDRFSAERPKGSFSTLEIQRTEQGDSAMYLCASSPARGSIAKNIQYFGAGTRLSVL.

The chain carries TRBV7-3 and TRBJ2-3; TRBD2 aligns across 9 bases. The CDR3 covers 13 residues. Per the germline V gene, CDR1 is SGHTA and CDR2 is FQGTGA. J was trimmed by 4 bases and V by 8 bases; bases with no gene match: 4. CDR3 sequence (DNA): TGTGCCAGCCAAGCGGGGGGCGCAGATACGCAGTATTTT. This sequence encodes CASQAGGADTQYF.

The chain combines TRBV7-9 with TRBJ2-7, with D perhaps TRBD2 (6 bases). Deletions cut 5 bases from V and 9 bases from J, with 20 bases between. CDR3 size: 14 residues. Germline CDR1 is SEHNR and CDR2 is FQNEAQ (reference sequence). For the CDR3, the DNA is TGTGCCAGCAGCCCCTCGGGCGGGGATACTGTGCAGTACTTC. The encoded protein is CASSPSGGDTVQYF.

V and J are TRBV7-2 and TRBJ2-5, with TRBD2 matching 8 bases. The trim removed 5 bases at V and 3 bases at J, leaving 8 bases unmatched. Looked up from germline, CDR1 is SGHTA and CDR2 is FQGNSA. This CDR3 is 15 amino acids long. CDR3 protein: CASSVRPGLEETQYF. The CDR3, as DNA: TGTGCCAGCAGCGTCCGGCCGGGACTAGAAGAGACCCAGTACTTC.

J is TRBJ2-5 and V is TRBV5-1; 11 bases match TRBD2. This CDR3 spans 15 amino acids. Germline CDR1 SGHRS, CDR2 YFSETQ. V trimming: 7 bases; J trimming: 5 bases; junction bases outside the gene matches: 10. CDR3 in DNA: TGCGCCAGCCATAGCGGGGGGGCCATTGGGGAGACCCAGTACTTC. Protein: CASHSGGAIGETQYF.

The CDR3 here is CASTPRDYPGAYEQFF. The CDR3 coding sequence is TGCGCCAGCACCCCAAGGGACTACCCAGGGGCCTATGAGCAGTTCTTC. The chain has TRBV5-1 and TRBJ2-1; D may be TRBD2 (7 bases). The V gene lost 6 bases and the J gene lost 8 bases, with 24 bases spanning the gap. Germline-derived CDR1 and CDR2 are SGHRS and YFSETQ. This CDR3 region has 16 residues. Filled out from reference TRBV5-1 and TRBJ2-1, the complete variable domain reads KAGVTQTPRYLIKTRGQQVTLSCSPISGHRSVSWYQQTPGQGLQFLFEYFSETQRNKGNFPGRFSGRQFSNSRSEMNVSTLELGDSALYLCASTPRDYPGAYEQFFGPGTRLTVL.

CDR3 DNA sequence: TGTGCCAGTACAGGGGGATCCACAGGGTTATCTGGGGCCAACGTCCTGACTTTC. Its translation is CASTGGSTGLSGANVLTF. The chain has TRBV19 and TRBJ2-6; 7 bases fit TRBD1. From germline, CDR1 is LNHDA and CDR2 SQIVND (reference sequence). V dropped 7 bases and J dropped 1; count of bases not matched to a gene: 13. This CDR3 spans 18 amino acids.

This sequence joins TRBV18 and TRBJ2-5, with 8 bases matching TRBD2. This CDR3 is 15 amino acids long. Germline assignment: CDR1 KGHSH and CDR2 LQKENI. V lost 3 bases, J lost 1 base, and 4 bases stayed unmatched. CDR3 nucleotides: TGTGCCAGCTCACCGGCTAGCGGGCTCCAAGAGACCCAGTACTTC. Its protein product is CASSPASGLQETQYF.

This clone appeared a few times. The chain combines TRBV2 with TRBJ1-1; D gene uncertain. Germline values: CDR1 SNHLY, CDR2 FYNNEI. Trimming shortened V by 6 bases and J by 1 base, and 3 bases separated the two germline ends. The CDR3 totals 11 residues. The CDR3 DNA sequence: TGTGCCAGCAGACAGAACACTGAAGCTTTCTTT. Encoded protein: CASRQNTEAFF.

This sequence joins TRBV5-5 and TRBJ2-1; 12 nucleotides line up with TRBD2. V shed 3 bases and J 3 bases; nucleotides not matched to a gene: 4. The V gene's germline CDR1 is SGHKS and CDR2 YYEKEE (reference sequence). The CDR3 runs 16 residues. The CDR3 region is CASSSLGLAGYNEQFF. CDR3 coding DNA: TGTGCCAGCAGCTCCCTGGGACTAGCGGGCTACAATGAGCAGTTCTTC.

This chain uses TRBV28 with TRBJ1-1, with 8 bases lining up with TRBD1. Germline values: CDR1 MDHEN, CDR2 SYDVKM. Losses at the gene ends were 5 bases for V and 9 bases for J; bases not matched to a gene: 5. The CDR3 consists of 12 residues. This CDR3 is CASSPGQGKAFF. Here the CDR3 DNA reads TGTGCCAGCAGTCCCGGACAGGGAAAAGCTTTCTTT.

The gene calls are TRBV19 and TRBJ2-2; TRBD2 might be the D (6 bases). The V end lost 6 bases, the J end lost 1 base, and 15 bases lay between the germline ends. The V gene's germline CDR1 is LNHDA and CDR2 SQIVND (reference sequence). The length of the CDR3 is 16 residues. The CDR3 is CASRLARGLNTGELFF. CDR3 bases: TGTGCCAGTAGACTAGCACGGGGTCTGAACACCGGGGAGCTGTTTTTT.

The chain couples TRBV29-1 to TRBJ2-1; 12 bases align to TRBD2. The V gene end was trimmed by 6 bases and the J gene end by 2 bases; junction bases not matched to a gene: 11. Germline assignment: CDR1 SQVTM and CDR2 ANQGSEA. The CDR3 runs to 17 residues. CDR3 region: CSVSGLAGTPPYNEQFF. DNA for the CDR3: TGCAGCGTCTCAGGACTAGCGGGAACCCCTCCCTACAATGAGCAGTTCTTC.

CDR3 region: CASSISLAGGPNTDTQYF. CDR3 DNA: TGTGCCAGTAGTATATCGCTAGCGGGGGGGCCAAACACAGATACGCAGTATTTT. The chain joins TRBV19 to TRBJ2-3; TRBD2 matches 12 bases. Germline loops: CDR1 LNHDA, CDR2 SQIVND (reference sequence). The CDR3 spans 18 residues. The junction had 8 bases not matched to a gene; V was cut back by 2 bases and J by 2 bases.

V gene TRBV5-5 combines with J gene TRBJ2-1; D call uncertain. The CDR3 extends over 12 amino acids. Germline V gene sequence: CDR1 SGHKS, CDR2 YYEKEE (reference sequence). V was trimmed by 9 bases and J by 9 bases, leaving 16 bases between them. CDR3 nucleotide sequence: TGTGCCACCGGAGACGCCCGTATTGAGCAGTTCTTC. Translating it yields CATGDARIEQFF.

This chain connects TRBV9 to TRBJ1-5; possibly TRBD1 for D (5 bases). The CDR3 contains 13 residues. Per germline, CDR1 SGDLS and CDR2 YYNGEE. V gave up 3 bases and J gave up 4 bases, with 8 bases separating them. DNA for the CDR3: TGTGCCAGCAGCGCGTCAGGGAATCAGCCCCAGCATTTT. Encoded protein: CASSASGNQPQHF.

The chain links TRBV30 to TRBJ2-7; D may be TRBD1 (5 bases). Trimming pared 1 base from V and 1 base from J, leaving 14 bases between. The CDR3 is made up of 15 amino acids. CDR1 GTSNPN and CDR2 SVGIG come from the germline V gene (reference sequence). The CDR3 loop reads CAWSGQLPVSYEQYF. The CDR3 DNA is TGTGCCTGGAGTGGACAGCTCCCCGTTTCCTACGAGCAGTACTTC. Complete variable domain (other parts from reference TRBV30 and TRBJ2-7): SQTIHQWPATLVQPVGSPLSLECTVEGTSNPNLYWYRQAAGRGLQLLFYSVGIGQISSEVPQNLSASRPQDRQFILSSKKLLLSDSGFYLCAWSGQLPVSYEQYFGPGTRLTVT.

This chain joins TRBV28 and TRBJ2-7, with a tentative D call TRBD2 (7 bases). This CDR3 region has 14 residues. CDR1 and CDR2 (germline): MDHEN, SYDVKM. V lost 4 bases and J 1 base, leaving 11 bases between the germline ends. The CDR3 DNA reads TGTGCCAGCAGTTATCGGGGGGCTTCCTACGAGCAGTACTTC. Its protein is CASSYRGASYEQYF.

V gene TRBV6-1 combines with J gene TRBJ2-1; TRBD2 agrees at 9 bases. The J segment lost 2 bases and the V segment lost 1 base, leaving 0 bases of the junction unmatched. Germline loops: CDR1 MNHNS, CDR2 SASEGT. This CDR3 has 15 amino acids. In nucleotides, the CDR3 is TGTGCCAGCAGTGAAGTAGCGGGAGCCTACAATGAGCAGTTCTTC. Translation: CASSEVAGAYNEQFF.

The chain uses TRBV28 and TRBJ1-1; tentative D call: TRBD1 (6 bases). Deletions cut 5 bases from V and 4 bases from J, with 11 bases between. This CDR3 has 13 amino acids. Per germline, CDR1 MDHEN and CDR2 SYDVKM. In DNA form, the CDR3 reads TGTGCCAGCAGTCTCAGGGGCAGCACTGAAGCTTTCTTT. This sequence encodes CASSLRGSTEAFF.

DNA for the CDR3: TGTGCTAGTGGGCAGGGTGGAAACACCATATATTTT. This sequence encodes CASGQGGNTIYF. The chain has TRBV12-5 and TRBJ1-3; D is possibly TRBD1 (5 bases). Trimming took 6 bases from V and 3 from J, leaving 6 bases between them. Per the germline V gene, CDR1 is LGHNT and CDR2 is FRNRAP. The CDR3 is 12 amino acids.

The gene calls are TRBV7-6 and TRBJ2-5; 9 nucleotides align to TRBD1. This CDR3 contains 17 residues. Per the germline V gene, CDR1 is SGHVS and CDR2 is FNYEAQ. Trimming removed 5 bases from V and 4 bases from J; junction bases left unmatched: 14. The DNA for the CDR3 is TGTGCCAGCAGCGCCACAAGAACGGGACAGGGAGGAGAGACCCAGTACTTC. This codes for CASSATRTGQGGETQYF. Combining the CDR3 with reference TRBV7-6 and TRBJ2-5 gives the whole variable domain GAGVSQSPRYKVTKRGQDVALRCDPISGHVSLYWYRQALGQGPEFLTYFNYEAQQDKSGLPNDRFSAERPEGSISTLTIQRTEQRDSAMYRCASSATRTGQGGETQYFGPGTRLLVL.

V usage is TRBV11-2 and J usage is TRBJ1-5; D gene unclear. The CDR3 is 14 amino acids. The V end lost 1 base, the J end lost 4 bases, and 8 bases lay between the germline ends. Germline lookup yields CDR1 SGHAT and CDR2 FQNNGV. This CDR3 reads CASSLVGGNQPQHF. In nucleotides, the CDR3 is TGTGCCAGCAGCTTAGTCGGCGGAAATCAGCCCCAGCATTTT. Complete variable domain (other parts from reference TRBV11-2 and TRBJ1-5): EAGVAQSPRYKIIEKRQSVAFWCNPISGHATLYWYQQILGQGPKLLIQFQNNGVVDDSQLPKDRFSAERLKGVDSTLKIQPAKLEDSAVYLCASSLVGGNQPQHFGDGTRLSIL.

The rearrangement joins TRBV15 to TRBJ1-1, with 7 nucleotides matching TRBD1. The CDR3 sequence is 13 residues long. Looked up from germline, CDR1 is LNHNV and CDR2 is YYDKDF (reference sequence). J lost 13 bases, V lost 4 bases, and 12 bases had no gene match. CDR3 loop: CATSTRTGSGGFF. For the CDR3, the DNA is TGTGCCACCAGCACAAGGACAGGTTCGGGCGGTTTCTTT.

Worth noting for this clone: At the DNA level, this CDR3 is encoded by other sequences in the same sample as well. The chain links TRBV6-5 to TRBJ1-2; D gene uncertain. Trimming stripped 0 bases from V and 1 base from J, with 6 bases between. CDR3 length: 14 amino acids. Per the germline V gene, CDR1 is MNHEY and CDR2 is SVGAGI. CDR3 sequence reads: CASSYSGSNYGYTF. For the CDR3, the DNA is TGTGCCAGCAGTTACTCGGGCAGTAACTATGGCTACACCTTC.

The V call is TRBV5-1, the J call TRBJ1-1, with 10 bases aligning to TRBD1. The V segment lost 3 bases and the J segment 5 bases; nucleotides outside the gene matches: 4. The V gene's germline CDR1 is SGHRS and CDR2 YFSETQ. The CDR3 contains 14 residues. The CDR3 bases are TGCGCCAGCAGCTATGGGACAGGGGTGACTGAAGCTTTCTTT. Its protein product is CASSYGTGVTEAFF.

V usage is TRBV7-9 and J usage is TRBJ2-7; D uncertain. The V gene's germline CDR1 is SEHNR and CDR2 FQNEAQ (reference sequence). Deletions cut 5 bases from V and 3 bases from J, with 17 bases between. The CDR3 length is 15 residues. In nucleotides, the CDR3 is TGTGCCAGCAGCACAATAGAAGCCCCAGGCTACGAGCAGTACTTC. It is translated as CASSTIEAPGYEQYF.

The CDR3 bases are TGTGCCAGCAGTGAAGGGTTTCTAGCGGGAGCGGCCCAAGAGACCCAGTACTTC. Protein: CASSEGFLAGAAQETQYF. The rearrangement joins TRBV2 to TRBJ2-5, with TRBD2 matching over 10 bases. The germline CDR1 and CDR2 sequences are SNHLY and FYNNEI. The CDR3 totals 18 residues. V lost 1 base, J lost 1 base, and 9 bases stayed unmatched.

The chain employs TRBV5-1 and TRBJ2-7, with 8 bases that match TRBD1. CDR1 and CDR2 (germline): SGHRS, YFSETQ. This CDR3 contains 14 residues. V lost 4 bases and J lost 7; bases outside the gene matches: 10. As DNA, the CDR3 is TGCGCCAGCAGCCCCGGACAGGGCGGACAGGAGCAGTACTTC. Its translation: CASSPGQGGQEQYF.